This entry is about one T cell receptor beta chain. The data derive from a study of blood T cell repertoires in COVID-19. V lost 1 base to trimming and J lost 8 bases; unmatched junction nucleotides: 8. CDR1 is LNHDA, CDR2 SQIVND, per germline (reference sequence). The length of the CDR3 is 15 residues. The cohort comprised adults aged 18 to 89 years residing in about two dozen US areas. Participants' own reports of clinical history determined their cohort assignment. Generated by immunoSEQ multiplex PCR, the TCRdb table keeps only in-frame clones and is missing some. The sample includes a few hundred thousand clones, around nine tenths seen only once; the top ten take 1.2%.

V is TRBV19 and J is TRBJ1-2, with TRBD1 matching over 9 bases. The sequence derives from a woman between 18 and 29 years old who had recovered from COVID-19. Sequencing input: PBMCs or T cells enriched from blood (not recorded which). The CDR3 protein is CASSIVTGGVRGYTF. CDR3 in DNA: TGTGCCAGTAGTATAGTCACAGGGGGCGTGAGAGGCTACACCTTC.